This T cell receptor beta chain was found in a study of CXCR3-negative and CXCR3-positive naive CD8 T cells. Broader study findings: In both naive subsets diversity was comparably high, whereas memory CD8+ cells showed much lower diversity. Comparison of naive cells showed more hydrophobic TRB CDR3s in CXCR3-positive than in CXCR3-negative naive cells.

As concerns this clonotype: Its antigen is unknown.

Via 5' RACE with UMI labels, TRB cDNA libraries were prepared. From its re-call of the 5' RACE reads, TCRdb lists each CDR3 protein once, without DNA. The sample's table shows approximately 59,000 distinct CDR3 sequences. From germline, CDR1 is SGHTA and CDR2 FQGNSA. CDR3 length equals 17 residues. The TCR was taken from a human donor in good health. Some clones in this sample may be carry-over from other donors' samples. The genes are TRBV7-2 and TRBJ2-7; lacking DNA, the TRBD2 call made by TCRdb goes unchecked. Sequenced input: naive CXCR3+ CD8+ T cells from blood. The subset is: CD45RO-CCR7+CD27+CD95- naive CD8+ T cells expressing CXCR3 (TNR3+). The CDR3 is CASSKGGLRKASYEQYF.